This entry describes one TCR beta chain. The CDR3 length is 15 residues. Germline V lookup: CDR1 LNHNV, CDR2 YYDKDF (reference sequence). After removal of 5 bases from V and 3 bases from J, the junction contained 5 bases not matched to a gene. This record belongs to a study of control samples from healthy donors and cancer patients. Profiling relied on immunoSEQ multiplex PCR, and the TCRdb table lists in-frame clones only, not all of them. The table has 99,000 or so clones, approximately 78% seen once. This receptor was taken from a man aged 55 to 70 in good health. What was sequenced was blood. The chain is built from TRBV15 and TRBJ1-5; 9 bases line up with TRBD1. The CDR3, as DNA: TGTGCCACCAGCGGAGGACAGGGGATCAATCAGCCCCAGCATTTT. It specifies CATSGGQGINQPQHF.